This T cell receptor (beta chain) was recorded in a study of cytomegalovirus exposure and HLA in healthy donors. On the study more broadly: The same platform used for the roughly 600 first-cohort repertoires was also used for the approximately 120 validation repertoires, as a later analysis reported.

Germline-derived CDR1 and CDR2 are GTSNPN and SVGIG (reference sequence). Trimming removed 0 bases from V and 9 bases from J, with 15 bases in between. The CDR3 is 14 amino acids. Produced via immunoSEQ multiplex PCR; TCRdb's table is partial and in-frame only. The sample comprises approximately 130,000 clones, around 90% of which are singletons, and approximately 2% rests with the top ten. This clone came up once. No antigen is known for it. Regarding the study as a whole: Altogether, 150 or so TCR beta chains were recorded as cytomegalovirus-associated. Whilst most TCR sequences proved rare, a subset of public TCRs occurred across many donors. In vitro experiments confirmed that a few CMV-associated chains were specific for CMV antigens.

The chain employs TRBV30 and TRBJ2-1; D is perhaps TRBD1 (6 bases). The sequenced sample consisted of PBMCs. The sequence was obtained from a woman aged 18-30 years in good health and CMV-seronegative. CDR3 loop: CAWSVLGQGSEQFF. Here the CDR3 DNA reads TGTGCCTGGAGTGTTCTGGGGCAGGGGTCTGAGCAGTTCTTC.